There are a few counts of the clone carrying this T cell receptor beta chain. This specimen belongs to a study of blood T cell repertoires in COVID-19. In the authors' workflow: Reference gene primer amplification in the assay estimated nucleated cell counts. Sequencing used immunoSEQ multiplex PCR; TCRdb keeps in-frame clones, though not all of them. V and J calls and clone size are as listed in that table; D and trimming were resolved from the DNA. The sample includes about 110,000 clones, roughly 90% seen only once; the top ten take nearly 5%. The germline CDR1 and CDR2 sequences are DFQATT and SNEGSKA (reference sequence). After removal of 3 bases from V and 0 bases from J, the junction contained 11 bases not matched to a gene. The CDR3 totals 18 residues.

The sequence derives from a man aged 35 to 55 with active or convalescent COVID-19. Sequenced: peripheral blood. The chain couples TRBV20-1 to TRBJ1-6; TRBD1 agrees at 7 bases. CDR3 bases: TGCAGTGCTAGTCCCAGGACAGGACCCAACTCCTATAATTCACCCCTCCACTTT. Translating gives CSASPRTGPNSYNSPLHF.